This TCR beta chain was retrieved from a study of OX40 agonist ivuxolimab in advanced cancers. This CDR3 has 13 amino acids. V lost 3 bases and J 8 bases, leaving 11 bases between the germline ends. Germline lookup yields CDR1 MNHEY and CDR2 SMNVEV (reference sequence). Sequencing was performed with immunoSEQ multiplex PCR; in TCRdb, only in-frame clones are kept and a portion is missing. Of about 62,000 clones listed, more than 85% were seen once; the top ten hold 13%. This TCR was recovered from an adult with an advanced solid tumor such as melanoma, head and neck, liver or kidney cancer. The input for sequencing was CD4+ or CD8+ T cells sorted from blood, taken in a trial of the OX40 agonist ivuxolimab. The chain couples TRBV27 to TRBJ2-1; D gene unclear. The DNA for the CDR3 is TGTGCCAGCAGTTTCCCGCCGACCGATGAGCAGTTCTTC. Its protein is CASSFPPTDEQFF.